This is a list of T cell receptor beta chains from one sample in a study of blood T cell repertoires in COVID-19. Clones were read by immunoSEQ multiplex PCR, and TCRdb kept only the in-frame ones, dropping some. The sample lists around 280,000 clones; roughly 90% were seen once. The sample taken for sequencing was peripheral blood. These receptors all stem from a woman aged 25 to 39 with COVID-19, enrolled during active disease. Each CDR3 is given with its conserved first and last residue. A D gene is named only where the DNA matches it firmly. Not every row has a clone size; where given, it reads once, few, many or a size class.

size	V	J	D	CDR3	DNA
NA	TRBV18	TRBJ1-1	TRBD1	CASSLINRGGDTEAFF	TGTGCCAGCTCACTAATTAACAGGGGGGGTGACACTGAAGCTTTCTTT
NA	TRBV30	TRBJ1-1	NA	CAWSRQGEAFF	TGTGCCTGGAGCCGGCAGGGCGAAGCTTTCTTT
once	TRBV5-6	TRBJ2-7	NA	CASSLVSGEQYF	TGTGCCAGCAGCTTGGTATCGGGCGAGCAGTACTTC
NA	TRBV2	TRBJ1-2	TRBD1	CASSEGGTGFGYTF	TGTGCCAGCAGTGAGGGGGGGACAGGGTTCGGCTACACCTTC
NA	TRBV19	TRBJ1-2	NA	CASSIVPTGWYGYTF	TGTGCCAGTAGTATAGTCCCAACAGGGTGGTATGGCTACACCTTC
NA	TRBV10-2	TRBJ2-3	NA	CASSERRTSTDTQYF	TGCGCCAGCAGTGAGAGGAGAACTAGCACAGATACGCAGTATTTT
once	TRBV2	TRBJ1-4	NA	CASGGEKLFF	TGTGCCAGCGGAGGCGAAAAACTGTTTTTT
NA	TRBV18	TRBJ1-2	TRBD1	CASSPFDGQGNGYTF	TGTGCCAGCTCACCTTTTGATGGACAGGGGAATGGCTACACCTTC
NA	TRBV7-9	TRBJ1-5	NA	CASSLSEGWNQPQHF	TGTGCCAGCAGCTTATCAGAGGGATGGAATCAGCCCCAGCATTTT
NA	TRBV5-1	TRBJ1-2	NA	CASSDRGAQYGYTF	TGCGCCAGCAGCGACCGGGGGGCGCAGTATGGCTACACCTTC
NA	TRBV5-4	TRBJ1-3	NA	CASSNPSQGPGNTIYF	TGTGCCAGCAGCAACCCAAGTCAGGGGCCGGGAAACACCATATATTTT
many	TRBV6-5	TRBJ1-1	NA	CASSKQGSTEAFF	TGTGCCAGCAGTAAACAGGGCAGCACTGAAGCTTTCTTT
NA	TRBV19	TRBJ2-2	TRBD1	CASSRTGSRSSGELFF	TGTGCCAGTAGCCGGACAGGGTCGCGAAGTAGCGGGGAGCTGTTTTTT
NA	TRBV5-6	TRBJ2-7	NA	CASSSGDSYEQYF	TGTGCCAGCAGCTCAGGGGATTCCTACGAGCAGTACTTC
NA	TRBV27	TRBJ1-1	NA	CASFPRGGHTEAFF	TGTGCCAGCTTCCCCCGAGGGGGTCACACTGAAGCTTTCTTT
NA	TRBV19	TRBJ2-1	TRBD1	CASSTPTGASYNEQFF	TGTGCCAGTAGTACCCCGACAGGGGCGAGTTACAATGAGCAGTTCTTC
once	TRBV18	TRBJ1-5	TRBD1	CASSPSDRGQPQHF	TGTGCCAGCTCACCCTCGGACAGGGGTCAGCCCCAGCATTTT
NA	TRBV7-9	TRBJ2-5	NA	CASSLRGNQETQYF	TGTGCCAGCAGCTTAAGAGGGAACCAAGAGACCCAGTACTTC
NA	TRBV11-2	TRBJ1-6	NA	CASSSGWGGDSPLHF	TGTGCCAGCAGCTCCGGATGGGGGGGCGATTCACCCCTCCACTTT
NA	TRBV6-6	TRBJ1-5	NA	CASSFPQGNQPQHF	TGTGCCAGCAGCTTCCCACAGGGAAATCAGCCCCAGCATTTT
NA	TRBV19	TRBJ1-3	NA	CASISVWARHTGNTIYF	TGTGCCAGTATTTCTGTTTGGGCCCGACATACTGGAAACACCATATATTTT
NA	TRBV5-1	TRBJ1-1	NA	CASSRTGTEAFF	TGCGCCAGCAGCCGTACAGGCACTGAAGCTTTCTTT
NA	TRBV6-5	TRBJ1-2	NA	CASTRPGEANYGYTF	TGTGCCAGCACTCGTCCAGGGGAAGCTAACTATGGCTACACCTTC
NA	TRBV18	TRBJ2-7	NA	CASSPPEGPSYEQYF	TGTGCCAGCTCACCACCCGAGGGCCCCTCCTACGAGCAGTACTTC
NA	TRBV15	TRBJ1-2	TRBD1	CATSAGTGLQYGYTF	TGTGCCACCAGCGCCGGGACAGGCCTTCAATATGGCTACACCTTC
once	TRBV28	TRBJ1-1	TRBD1	CASSSGQGGTEAFF	TGTGCCAGCAGTTCCGGACAGGGTGGCACTGAAGCTTTCTTT
few	TRBV30	TRBJ2-3	NA	CAWRKLGITDTQYF	TGTGCCTGGAGAAAGTTGGGCATCACAGATACGCAGTATTTT
NA	TRBV5-4	TRBJ2-7	TRBD1	CASSPKQGDSYEQYF	TGTGCCAGCAGCCCCAAACAGGGGGACTCCTACGAGCAGTACTTC
NA	TRBV28	TRBJ1-1	NA	CASSPRGLGVVTEAFF	TGTGCCAGCAGTCCGCGGGGGTTGGGGGTAGTCACTGAAGCTTTCTTT
few	TRBV14	TRBJ1-1	TRBD1	CASAGQANTEAFF	TGTGCCAGCGCGGGACAGGCTAACACTGAAGCTTTCTTT
NA	TRBV9	TRBJ2-1	NA	CASSVGADLWYEQFF	TGTGCCAGCAGCGTAGGGGCAGACCTTTGGTATGAGCAGTTCTTC
NA	TRBV10-2	TRBJ2-2	TRBD1	CASSERDRGARELFF	TGCGCCAGCAGTGAAAGGGACAGAGGGGCTAGGGAGCTGTTTTTT
once	TRBV7-8	TRBJ2-2	NA	CASSQAQGLAKMNTGELFF	TGTGCCAGCAGCCAGGCCCAGGGGTTAGCCAAGATGAACACCGGGGAGCTGTTTTTT
NA	TRBV15	TRBJ1-5	NA	CATSLTQGQPQHF	TGTGCCACCAGCTTGACACAGGGACAGCCCCAGCATTTT
NA	TRBV27	TRBJ1-2	NA	CASRLQGNSLHGYTF	TGTGCCAGCAGATTACAGGGAAATTCTCTGCATGGCTACACCTTC
NA	TRBV11-2	TRBJ1-3	NA	CASSLVRDTIYF	TGTGCCAGCAGCTTAGTAAGAGACACCATATATTTT
NA	TRBV7-2	TRBJ2-3	TRBD2	CASSSGLAATSTDTQYF	TGTGCCAGCAGCTCAGGACTAGCGGCGACTAGCACAGATACGCAGTATTTT
NA	TRBV3-1/TRBV3-2	TRBJ2-1	NA	CASSQTDFEQFF	TGTGCCAGCAGCCAGACCGACTTTGAGCAGTTCTTC
NA	TRBV29-1	TRBJ2-7	TRBD2	CSGLAGLGEQYF	TGCAGCGGACTAGCGGGGCTTGGCGAGCAGTACTTC
NA	TRBV6-6	TRBJ1-1	NA	CASNLGGVSELSAFF	TGTGCCAGCAATTTGGGGGGAGTGAGCGAATTGTCAGCTTTCTTT
NA	TRBV2	TRBJ1-3	NA	CASSGETGNTIYF	TGTGCCAGCAGTGGAGAAACCGGAAACACCATATATTTT
NA	TRBV7-9	TRBJ2-3	TRBD2	CASSTRAGTAGDTQYF	TGTGCCAGCAGCACCCGAGCGGGGACCGCCGGGGATACGCAGTATTTT
NA	TRBV19	TRBJ2-7	TRBD1	CASRDRGQEQYF	TGTGCCAGTCGAGACAGGGGGCAAGAGCAGTACTTC
NA	TRBV6-5	TRBJ2-2	TRBD1	CASSSKTGGGGELFF	TGTGCCAGCAGTTCTAAGACAGGGGGCGGCGGGGAGCTGTTTTTT
NA	TRBV27	TRBJ2-1	TRBD1	CASSATGGATYNEQFF	TGTGCCAGCAGTGCTACAGGGGGCGCCACCTACAATGAGCAGTTCTTC
few	TRBV2	TRBJ1-4	NA	CASSEGLWTTPSTNEKLFF	TGTGCCAGCAGTGAAGGCTTGTGGACAACTCCTTCAACTAATGAAAAACTGTTTTTT
NA	TRBV5-1	TRBJ2-5	NA	CASRGSLGLTRETQYF	TGCGCCAGCAGAGGATCTTTGGGCCTCACCAGGGAGACCCAGTACTTC
NA	TRBV30	TRBJ2-7	TRBD1	CAWSRDRGSYEQYF	TGTGCCTGGAGCCGGGACAGGGGTTCCTACGAGCAGTACTTC